The clone carrying this TCR beta chain was recorded once. These data are taken from a study of blood T cell repertoires in COVID-19. Looking at the study overall: Acute and convalescent COVID-19 samples came from the United States, Italy and Spain.

Some clones are missing from TCRdb's copy, which holds only in-frame ones; the method was immunoSEQ multiplex PCR. The data contain about 220,000 clones, approximately 78% of them singletons. Germline CDR1 SGHTA, CDR2 FQGNSA. Trimming cost V 2 bases and J 8 bases, with 15 bases left between them. The CDR3 loop spans 14 amino acids. The sample consisted of peripheral blood. The V call is TRBV7-2, the J call TRBJ1-1; weak D call: TRBD1 (6 bases). This TCR was recovered from an older woman with COVID-19, enrolled during active disease. The DNA of the CDR3 is TGTGCCAGCAGCTTATGGGACAATAAGGCCGAAGCTTTCTTT. It is translated as CASSLWDNKAEAFF. Variable domain in full (rest from reference TRBV7-2 and TRBJ1-1): GAGVSQSPSNKVTEKGKDVELRCDPISGHTALYWYRQSLGQGLEFLIYFQGNSAPDKSGLPSDRFSAERTGGSVSTLTIQRTQQEDSAVYLCASSLWDNKAEAFFGQGTRLTVV.